What follows describes a single T cell receptor beta chain. No antigen is known for it. At collection, donors were nominally healthy, but unrecorded immune exposures were probable. The data originate from a study of cytomegalovirus exposure and HLA in healthy donors. The CDR3 has 16 residues. V lost 4 bases, J lost 1 base, and 14 bases lay in between. Germline V gene sequence: CDR1 MGHRA, CDR2 YSYEKL. The PCR had 60 Vbeta and 13 Jbeta primers. The data were produced by immunoSEQ multiplex PCR, yet TCRdb's version contains in-frame clones alone and is incomplete. The profile shows 85,000 to 120,000 clones, around four fifths of them singletons. General observations from the study: The study labeled more than 150 TCR beta chains cytomegalovirus-associated. TCR beta chain V- and J-gene trimming was linked, in a later analysis, to a missense variant in DCLRE1C. Earlier analysis found most TCR beta V segments productive about 87% or about 30% of the time.

This receptor was identified in a man in his forties or fifties in good health and CMV-seronegative. The sample was PBMCs. The chain is built from TRBV4-1 and TRBJ1-3; possibly TRBD1 for D (5 bases). This CDR3 reads CASSPDRFRSGNTIYF. The CDR3 bases are TGCGCCAGCAGCCCCGACAGATTCCGGTCTGGAAACACCATATATTTT.